The 17 T cell receptor beta chains listed next were all sequenced from one sample in a study of spatial heterogeneity in lung cancer (dated by TCRdb to about 2019). The paper's findings and limits, for the study overall: A correlation was observed between the number of expanded intratumoral alpha and beta TCRs and the tumor nonsynonymous mutation count.

Library prep was done by 5' RACE. Sequencing relied on a NextSeq 500. The public reads were run again by TCRdb, first through fastp at Q25 and then through MiXCR, and only productive beta chains were kept. Rows are combined by CDR3 protein, so each entry shows the most common genes and DNA. Present in this sample are some 10,000 distinct CDR3 sequences, 5.5% to 7% of which were seen just once. Around 10% of the sample lies in the top ten. What the time point label conveys for this sample: sample taken at primary tumor resection. Their specific antigens are unknown. Here the sequenced sample was lung tumor tissue, taken at surgery. The receptors here all came from a male donor with early-stage non-small cell lung cancer.

The table lists this clonotype with many counts. This beta chain is a stray sequence in a library constructed for alpha chains; its clone size is not meaningful. The chain recombines TRBV12-3 or TRBV12-4 with TRBJ1-3; D unclear. V shed 2 bases and J shed 1 base, with 6 bases lying between them. The length of the CDR3 is 14 residues. CDR3 sequence: CASSLLGSGNTIYF. CDR3 DNA: TGTGCCAGCAGTTTACTGGGGTCTGGAAACACCATATATTTT.

This clonotype was seen ten or more times. The library was built for alpha chains, so this beta chain is an off-target read and its size means little. The chain recombines TRBV4-1 with TRBJ2-5; the D gene is possibly TRBD1 (6 bases). Germline CDR1 and CDR2: MGHRA and YSYEKL. V was shortened by 0 bases and J by 4 bases, with 15 bases between the two germline ends. The CDR3 runs 16 residues. The CDR3: CASSQDPGLGGETQYF. CDR3 in DNA: TGCGCCAGCAGCCAAGATCCGGGGTTAGGGGGAGAGACCCAGTACTTC.

Turning to this clonotype: This beta chain lies outside the target of a library built for alpha chains; its clone size means little. V usage is TRBV30 and J usage is TRBJ2-6; no definite D call. Germline V CDR1 and CDR2: GTSNPN, SVGIG (reference sequence). The CDR3 is 15 residues long. V lost 0 bases and J lost 4, with 10 bases in between. The CDR3: CAWSVRGPGANVLTF. In nucleotides, the CDR3 is TGTGCCTGGAGTGTACGCGGCCCCGGGGCCAACGTCCTGACTTTC.

This clonotype was found many times. This beta chain is an off-target read within a library intended for alpha chains, so its frequency means little. The rearrangement links TRBV9 to TRBJ2-1, with D possibly TRBD2 on 5 matching bases. CDR1 and CDR2 from the germline V gene are SGDLS and YYNGEE. The germline V and J ends were trimmed by 3 bases and 7 bases, with 14 bases remaining between them. This CDR3 spans 14 amino acids. In DNA, the CDR3 is TGTGCCAGCAGCGCCCGGACTGTTTCTAATGAGCAGTTCTTC. Amino acid sequence: CASSARTVSNEQFF.

This clonotype was counted many times. A library prepared for alpha chains yielded this beta chain as an off-target read; its size is of little meaning. The V call is TRBV5-1, the J call TRBJ1-1, with no clear D. The CDR3 runs to 14 residues. Trimming pared 2 bases from V and 3 bases from J, leaving 11 bases between. The V gene's germline CDR1 is SGHRS and CDR2 YFSETQ. The DNA of the CDR3 is TGCGCCAGCAGCTTCACTTCTGGGGACACTGAAGCTTTCTTT. Amino acid sequence: CASSFTSGDTEAFF.

This clonotype was recorded many times. This beta chain lies outside the target of a library built for alpha chains; its clone size means little. This chain joins TRBV5-1 and TRBJ2-7, with D perhaps TRBD1 (5 bases). The CDR3 has 13 residues. V was clipped by 3 bases and J by 5 bases, with 12 bases between them. In germline, CDR1 is SGHRS, CDR2 YFSETQ. CDR3 loop: CASSSTVSHEQYF. The CDR3 nucleotides read TGCGCCAGCAGCTCGACAGTTAGCCACGAGCAGTACTTC.

There are many counts of this clonotype. This beta chain represents an off-target read in a library built for alpha chains; its size is of limited meaning. V and J are TRBV7-8 and TRBJ2-2; 9 bases align to TRBD1. The CDR3 is made up of 18 amino acids. Trimming took 5 bases from V and 3 from J; bases not matched to a gene: 13. The germline gives CDR1 SGHVS, CDR2 FQNEAQ. The CDR3 region is CASSPRTGAGRYTGELFF. CDR3 DNA sequence: TGTGCCAGCAGCCCAAGGACAGGGGCTGGGAGATACACCGGGGAGCTGTTTTTT. Drawing the rest from reference TRBV7-8 and TRBJ2-2, the complete variable domain is GAGVSQSPRYKVAKRGQDVALRCDPISGHVSLFWYQQALGQGPEFLTYFQNEAQLDKSGLPSDRFFAERPEGSVSTLKIQRTQQEDSAVYLCASSPRTGAGRYTGELFFGEGSRLTVL.

This clonotype was picked up many times. In a library made to pick up alpha chains, this beta chain is a stray read with a size that means little. The chain recombines TRBV12-3 or TRBV12-4 with TRBJ2-2; the D is unclear. The CDR3 has 14 residues. Trimming took 3 bases from V and 5 from J, leaving 10 bases between them. CDR3 bases: TGTGCCAGCAGTTTCCCCGAGATTACCGGGGAGCTGTTTTTT. Protein product: CASSFPEITGELFF.

Many counts were recorded for this clonotype. Within a library made for alpha chains, this beta chain is off target, and its count is uninformative. The rearrangement uses TRBV11-2 and TRBJ2-2; D might be TRBD1 (8 bases). Trimming removed 5 bases from V and 7 bases from J, with 20 bases in between. Germline V gives CDR1 SGHAT, CDR2 FQNNGV. The CDR3 length is 16 residues. In nucleotides, the CDR3 is TGTGCCAGCAGCCAACACAGGGGGGGATTGAGCGGGGAGCTGTTTTTT. This codes for CASSQHRGGLSGELFF.

This clonotype is medium-sized by share. Within a library made for alpha chains, this beta chain is off target, and its count is uninformative. This chain joins TRBV12-3 or TRBV12-4 and TRBJ1-3, with D perhaps matching TRBD1 (5 bases). Trimming removed 3 bases from V and 3 bases from J, with 15 bases in between. CDR3 length: 16 residues. DNA for the CDR3: TGTGCCAGCAGTTTTCGTTGGGGGGATTTTGGAAACACCATATATTTT. Translating gives CASSFRWGDFGNTIYF.

This clonotype was recorded many times. This beta chain appears as a stray read in a library generated for alpha chains; its size is not informative. V and J are TRBV4-1 and TRBJ1-6; unclear D gene. V lost 1 base and J 7 bases, leaving 14 bases between the germline ends. The CDR3 covers 16 residues. Germline CDR1 and CDR2: MGHRA and YSYEKL. DNA for the CDR3: TGCGCCAGCAGCCAAGTGAGTGGTTCGTTGAATTCACCCCTCCACTTT. Translation: CASSQVSGSLNSPLHF.

This clonotype was observed many times. Found in a library prepared for alpha chains, this beta chain is an off-target read, and its abundance has little meaning. The genes are TRBV7-9 and TRBJ1-1; D gene uncertain. CDR1 and CDR2 from the germline V gene are SEHNR and FQNEAQ (reference sequence). The CDR3 has 14 amino acids. Between the trimmed V and J ends, which lost 4 bases and 1 base, there was a span of 10 bases. This chain's CDR3 is CASSYRQRNTEAFF. CDR3 DNA: TGTGCCAGCAGCTACCGCCAAAGGAACACTGAAGCTTTCTTT.

Many counts were recorded for this clonotype. This beta chain came through as a stray read in a library set up for alpha chains, and its size says little. The rearrangement joins TRBV30 to TRBJ1-5, with D perhaps matching TRBD1 (5 bases). Germline V gene sequence: CDR1 GTSNPN, CDR2 SVGIG (reference sequence). CDR3 length: 13 residues. Trimming removed 8 bases from V and 1 base from J, with 12 bases in between. The CDR3 DNA reads as TGTGCCGGTGCCGGGGGAAGCAATCAGCCCCAGCATTTT. Translation: CAGAGGSNQPQHF.

This clonotype occurred many times. The library was designed around alpha chains, so this beta chain is a stray read whose abundance carries little weight. J is TRBJ2-7 and V is TRBV10-1; D perhaps matches TRBD1 (5 bases). The V and J ends lost 6 bases and 3 bases respectively, with 15 bases between them. The CDR3 spans 14 residues. CDR1 and CDR2 from the germline V gene are WNHNN and SYGVQD (reference sequence). The CDR3 bases are TGCGCCAGCAGCGACAGAAATCACCTCTACGAGCAGTACTTC. Protein: CASSDRNHLYEQYF.

Ten or more counts support this clonotype. This beta chain came through as a stray read in a library set up for alpha chains, and its size says little. The genes are TRBV20-1 and TRBJ2-3; TRBD2 matches 10 bases. The V gene end was trimmed by 1 base and the J gene end by 7 bases; junction bases not matched to a gene: 14. The germline CDR1 and CDR2 sequences are DFQATT and SNEGSKA (reference sequence). This CDR3 has 17 amino acids. The CDR3 region is CSARGPLSGRNTYTQYF. In nucleotides, the CDR3 is TGCAGTGCTAGAGGCCCTCTTAGCGGGAGGAACACTTATACGCAGTATTTT.

This clonotype is classed as medium-sized. The library was built for alpha chains, so this beta chain is an off-target read and its size means little. The chain employs TRBV11-2 and TRBJ2-4, with D perhaps matching TRBD2 (5 bases). Germline-derived CDR1 and CDR2 are SGHAT and FQNNGV. The CDR3 is 12 residues long. V was trimmed by 5 bases and J by 8 bases, leaving 10 bases between them. CDR3 region: CASSPPGDIQYF. CDR3 nucleotide sequence: TGTGCCAGCAGCCCACCCGGGGACATTCAGTACTTC.

By proportion, this clonotype is medium-sized. This beta chain came through as a stray read in a library set up for alpha chains, and its size says little. The chain has TRBV29-1 and TRBJ2-7; D is undetermined. CDR3 size: 14 residues. The V end was cut by 2 bases, the J end by 0 bases, with 11 bases between. CDR1 is SQVTM, CDR2 ANQGSEA, per germline. The CDR3 region is CSVESTMSSYEQYV. DNA for the CDR3: TGCAGCGTTGAATCGACCATGAGCTCCTACGAGCAGTACGTC.